A selection of T cell receptor beta chains follows, all from one sample in a study of human versus mouse CDR3 diversity and MHC coevolution. The assay was immunoSEQ multiplex PCR, and TCRdb's table has in-frame clones only and misses some. The table has 86,000 or so clones, around 93% seen once. The sequencing sample was made of naive CD4+ T cells from blood. All receptors come from a person aged 30 to 69 in good health. The CDR3 runs from the conserved cysteine through the conserved F or W. A D gene is named only where the DNA matches it firmly. Size is stated for part of the rows, as once, few or many counts, or as a class when the clone is expanded.

TRBJ1-2,TRBD1,TRBV5-6,NA,TGTGCCAGCACCGACAGGGGGAACTATGGCTACACCTTC,CASTDRGNYGYTF
TRBJ1-5,TRBD1,TRBV2,NA,TGTGCCAGCAAGACAGGGAGAGAAAATCAGCCCCAGCATTTT,CASKTGRENQPQHF
TRBJ2-2,TRBD1,TRBV9,NA,TGTGCCAGCAGCGCGGGGACAGACACCGGGGAGCTGTTTTTT,CASSAGTDTGELFF
TRBJ2-7,NA,TRBV11-2,NA,TGTGCCAGCAGCCCGCCTGGCGGCTCCTACGAGCAGTACTTC,CASSPPGGSYEQYF
TRBJ2-7,TRBD1,TRBV11-3,few,TGTGCCAGCAGCCTGGGACAGGAATACGAGCAGTACTTC,CASSLGQEYEQYF
TRBJ2-3,TRBD2,TRBV28,NA,TGTGCCAGCAGTCGAGGAGGGACTAGCGGTTTCACAGATACGCAGTATTTT,CASSRGGTSGFTDTQYF
TRBJ2-2,TRBD1,TRBV19,NA,TGTGCCAGTAGGGGACAGGGCGGCGGGGAGCTGTTTTTT,CASRGQGGGELFF
TRBJ2-7,NA,TRBV6-5,NA,TGTGCCAGCAGTTACTCTGTAGCGGAGGCCTACGAGCAGTACTTC,CASSYSVAEAYEQYF
TRBJ2-7,TRBD1,TRBV23-1,NA,TGCGCCAGCGGACAGGGGAAGCCCCACGAGCAGTACTTC,CASGQGKPHEQYF
TRBJ2-5,NA,TRBV5-4,once,TGTGCCAGCAGCTTGGCGGCGGGGGCGCAAGAGACCCAGTACTTC,CASSLAAGAQETQYF
TRBJ1-4,NA,TRBV5-5,NA,TGTGCCAGCAGCTTGTCGACCAAGGGAGGTGAAAAACTGTTTTTT,CASSLSTKGGEKLFF
TRBJ1-1,NA,TRBV18,NA,TGTGCCAGCTCACCACCCGGGACATCCATTAACACTGAAGCTTTCTTT,CASSPPGTSINTEAFF
TRBJ2-1,NA,TRBV5-4,NA,TGTGCCAGCAGCTCCGAGACAGCTAGCAATGAGCAGTTCTTC,CASSSETASNEQFF
TRBJ1-1,NA,TRBV18,few,TGTGCCAGCTCGTTTAACGGGAACACTGAAGCTTTCTTT,CASSFNGNTEAFF
TRBJ2-7,NA,TRBV9,NA,TGTGCCAGCAGCGCGGGAAGTACAGGGCTCCGCGAGCAGTACTTC,CASSAGSTGLREQYF
TRBJ2-1,NA,TRBV12-1,once,TGTGCCGGCAGCTTTAGAGAACCGGGAAGAATCGACAATGAGCAGTTCTTC,CAGSFREPGRIDNEQFF
TRBJ1-1,NA,TRBV5-4,NA,TGTGCCAGCAGCGTCCCACAGGGTCCCACTGAAGCTTTCTTT,CASSVPQGPTEAFF
TRBJ2-7,TRBD1,TRBV6-5,NA,TGTGCCAGCAAACGGGACAGGGATCTCTCCTACGAGCAGTACTTC,CASKRDRDLSYEQYF
TRBJ2-1,TRBD2,TRBV7-2,NA,TGTGCCAGCAGCCCTCGGACTAGCGGGTACAATGAGCAGTTCTTC,CASSPRTSGYNEQFF
TRBJ1-2,NA,TRBV10-3,few,TGTGCCATCAGAGGAGTCAGTCACGGCTACACCTTC,CAIRGVSHGYTF
TRBJ2-5,TRBD1,TRBV27,NA,TGTGCCAGCAGTCCACTGGACAGGGAGGAGACCCAGTACTTC,CASSPLDREETQYF
TRBJ1-3,TRBD1,TRBV27,NA,TGTGCCAGCAGTTTAATACCGGGACAGAGCTCTGGAAACACCATATATTTT,CASSLIPGQSSGNTIYF
TRBJ1-6,TRBD1,TRBV5-4,NA,TGTGCCAGCAGCTTGGCGGGGGGACCGGGACAGGGTAGACCCCTCCACTTT,CASSLAGGPGQGRPLHF
TRBJ1-4,TRBD1,TRBV7-2,NA,TGTGCCAGCAGCTTGGACAGGGGGACTAATGAAAAACTGTTTTTT,CASSLDRGTNEKLFF
TRBJ1-1,TRBD1,TRBV11-3,NA,TGTGCCAGCAGCCCAGGTCGGGGCAGGGGGGACTCGAACACTGAAGCTTTCTTT,CASSPGRGRGDSNTEAFF
TRBJ2-3,NA,TRBV5-1,NA,TGCGCCAGCAGCTTGGAGGGGGGGGGCACAGATACGCAGTATTTT,CASSLEGGGTDTQYF
TRBJ2-6,NA,TRBV28,NA,TGTGCCAGCGGCCCAGGCGCCTCTGGGGCCAACGTCCTGACTTTC,CASGPGASGANVLTF
TRBJ2-2,NA,TRBV5-4,NA,TGTGCCAGCAGCTTAGCGGGTTTACACACCGGGGAGCTGTTTTTT,CASSLAGLHTGELFF
TRBJ2-3,TRBD2,TRBV7-3,NA,TGTGCCAGCAGCGGCAGGGCGGGGGGGCCAGATACGCAGTATTTT,CASSGRAGGPDTQYF
TRBJ2-5,NA,TRBV7-2,NA,TGTGCCAGCAACCCTTCGCTAGGCAGACTCCACCAAGAGACCCAGTACTTC,CASNPSLGRLHQETQYF
TRBJ2-2,NA,TRBV4-2,NA,TGTGCCAGCAGCCAAGATCAGAACACCGGGGAGCTGTTTTTT,CASSQDQNTGELFF
TRBJ1-1,NA,TRBV7-3,NA,TGTGCCAGCAGCTCCCCGTCCCATGAGGACACTGAAGCTTTCTTT,CASSSPSHEDTEAFF
TRBJ2-5,TRBD1,TRBV6-5,NA,TGTGCCAGCAGGACCGGGACAGGGGGCACGGAGACCCAGTACTTC,CASRTGTGGTETQYF